This entry lists 21 T cell receptor beta chains sequenced from one sample in a study of blood T cell repertoires in COVID-19. Sequencing was performed with immunoSEQ multiplex PCR; in TCRdb, only in-frame clones are kept and a portion is missing. The table records 300,000 or so clones, approximately 84% of them present only once. What was sequenced was PBMCs or T cells enriched from blood (not recorded which). The receptors were sampled from a woman in her 30s who had recovered from COVID-19.

The rearrangement links TRBV4-3 to TRBJ1-6; D call uncertain. V dropped 0 bases and J dropped 0 bases, with 6 bases sitting between them. CDR3 length: 16 residues. CDR1 is LGHNA, CDR2 YSLEER, per germline. This CDR3 reads CASSQDPGSYNSPLHF. CDR3 DNA: TGCGCCAGCAGCCAAGATCCAGGCTCCTATAATTCACCCCTCCACTTT.

CDR3 sequence (DNA): TGTGCCAGTAGTACCCGACAGGGGGCCTCTGGCTACACCTTC. It specifies CASSTRQGASGYTF. V usage is TRBV19 and J usage is TRBJ1-2; 10 bases are shared with TRBD1. The CDR3 covers 14 residues. CDR1 and CDR2 (germline): LNHDA, SQIVND (reference sequence). Trimming took 4 bases from V and 7 from J; bases not matched to a gene: 6.

The chain joins TRBV7-9 to TRBJ1-5, with D uncertain. The V and J ends lost 5 bases and 1 base respectively, with 9 bases between them. This CDR3 has 14 residues. Germline V CDR1 and CDR2: SEHNR, FQNEAQ (reference sequence). Here the CDR3 reads CASSPGGSNQPQHF. The CDR3, as DNA: TGTGCCAGCAGCCCCGGCGGAAGCAATCAGCCCCAGCATTTT.

The chain employs TRBV30 and TRBJ2-7; 8 positions match TRBD1. Germline V gene sequence: CDR1 GTSNPN, CDR2 SVGIG (reference sequence). With V trimmed by 2 bases and J by 0 bases, 6 bases remained unmatched. The CDR3 loop spans 15 amino acids. The CDR3 DNA sequence: TGTGCCTGGAGTAGGCTGCAGGGGGCCTCCTACGAGCAGTACTTC. Encoded protein: CAWSRLQGASYEQYF. Drawing the rest from reference TRBV30 and TRBJ2-7, the complete variable domain is SQTIHQWPATLVQPVGSPLSLECTVEGTSNPNLYWYRQAAGRGLQLLFYSVGIGQISSEVPQNLSASRPQDRQFILSSKKLLLSDSGFYLCAWSRLQGASYEQYFGPGTRLTVT.

The V call is TRBV19, the J call TRBJ1-2; 8 nucleotides match TRBD1. The CDR3 is made up of 13 amino acids. V shed 6 bases and J 7 bases; nucleotides not matched to a gene: 7. Germline V CDR1 and CDR2: LNHDA, SQIVND (reference sequence). CDR3 in DNA: TGTGCCAGTAGCCCGGGACAGGTGTTTGGCTACACCTTC. Translating gives CASSPGQVFGYTF. The complete variable domain, with remaining parts taken from reference TRBV19 and TRBJ1-2, reads DGGITQSPKYLFRKEGQNVTLSCEQNLNHDAMYWYRQDPGQGLRLIYYSQIVNDFQKGDIAEGYSVSREKKESFPLTVTSAQKNPTAFYLCASSPGQVFGYTFGSGTRLTVV.

The rearrangement uses TRBV6-2 or TRBV6-3 and TRBJ2-2; D unclear. Looked up from germline, CDR1 is MNHEY and CDR2 is SVGEGT. V dropped 5 bases and J dropped 0 bases, with 7 bases sitting between them. The length of the CDR3 is 14 residues. The chain's CDR3 is CASSLGSNTGELFF. CDR3 in DNA: TGTGCCAGCAGTCTAGGATCGAACACCGGGGAGCTGTTTTTT.

V gene TRBV27 combines with J gene TRBJ2-7; D unresolved. CDR1 and CDR2 from the germline V gene are MNHEY and SMNVEV (reference sequence). V dropped 5 bases and J dropped 6 bases, with 8 bases sitting between them. CDR3 length: 11 residues. The CDR3 region is CASSRGVEQYF. DNA of the CDR3: TGTGCCAGCAGTAGAGGAGTCGAGCAGTACTTC.

The rearrangement joins TRBV3-1 (or the pseudogene TRBV3-2) to TRBJ2-7; D is undetermined. The CDR3 has 14 residues. Trimming cost V 0 bases and J 2 bases, with 8 bases left between them. In germline, CDR1 is LGHDT, CDR2 YNNKEL (reference sequence). The CDR3 loop is CASSQDSQAYEQYF. The DNA for the CDR3 is TGTGCCAGCAGCCAAGATTCCCAGGCCTACGAGCAGTACTTC.

This clone was seen once. The chain is built from TRBV3-1 (or the pseudogene TRBV3-2) and TRBJ1-2; D gene uncertain. V was shortened by 0 bases and J by 3 bases, with 11 bases between the two germline ends. Germline lookup yields CDR1 LGHDT and CDR2 YNNKEL (reference sequence). The CDR3 length is 15 residues. CDR3 sequence reads: CASSQDGPSDYGYTF. CDR3 nucleotide sequence: TGTGCCAGCAGCCAAGATGGGCCGAGTGACTATGGCTACACCTTC.

The gene calls are TRBV19 and TRBJ1-4, with D maybe TRBD1 (5 bases). Trimming stripped 6 bases from V and 0 bases from J, with 17 bases between. CDR1 and CDR2 (germline): LNHDA, SQIVND (reference sequence). The CDR3 contains 17 residues. CDR3 coding DNA: TGTGCCAGTAGCCGGGTAAAACAGGCTGCAACTAATGAAAAACTGTTTTTT. It codes for CASSRVKQAATNEKLFF.

This sequence joins TRBV27 and TRBJ2-7; 8 bases align to TRBD1. The CDR3 length is 14 residues. CDR1 is MNHEY, CDR2 SMNVEV, per germline (reference sequence). V trimming: 2 bases; J trimming: 5 bases; junction bases outside the gene matches: 5. DNA of the CDR3: TGTGCCAGCAGTTTAAGGGACAGGACCGACGAGCAGTACTTC. Protein sequence: CASSLRDRTDEQYF.

A single count supports this clone. The chain carries TRBV6-1 and TRBJ1-3; D is possibly TRBD1 (5 bases). The CDR3 is 15 amino acids. Deletions cut 2 bases from V and 1 base from J, with 9 bases between. Germline V gives CDR1 MNHNS, CDR2 SASEGT. CDR3 sequence: CASSERGWSGNTIYF. CDR3 in DNA: TGTGCCAGCAGTGAACGGGGGTGGTCTGGAAACACCATATATTTT.

The chain uses TRBV5-1 and TRBJ2-2, with D perhaps matching TRBD1 (6 bases). Germline assignment: CDR1 SGHRS and CDR2 YFSETQ. The CDR3 extends over 15 amino acids. The V end lost 2 bases, the J end lost 0 bases, and 8 bases lay between the germline ends. CDR3 in amino acids: CASSFGTSNTGELFF. CDR3 coding DNA: TGCGCCAGCAGCTTCGGGACATCGAACACCGGGGAGCTGTTTTTT. The entire variable domain, with the rest obtained from reference TRBV5-1 and TRBJ2-2, is as follows: KAGVTQTPRYLIKTRGQQVTLSCSPISGHRSVSWYQQTPGQGLQFLFEYFSETQRNKGNFPGRFSGRQFSNSRSEMNVSTLELGDSALYLCASSFGTSNTGELFFGEGSRLTVL.

The V and J genes are TRBV29-1 and TRBJ1-4; D gene ambiguous. The CDR3 has 11 residues. V gave up 1 base and J gave up 5 bases, with 2 bases separating them. Germline CDR1 and CDR2: SQVTM and ANQGSEA. CDR3 amino acids: CSVEANEKLFF. The CDR3 bases are TGCAGCGTTGAAGCAAATGAAAAACTGTTTTTT.

This clone has only a few counts. V and J are TRBV5-1 and TRBJ2-3; 7 bases are a match to TRBD2. Germline V gene data show CDR1 as SGHRS and CDR2 as YFSETQ. This CDR3 has 16 amino acids. V dropped 5 bases and J dropped 0; count of bases not matched to a gene: 9. The CDR3, as DNA: TGCGCCAGCAGGCAATCCGGGGGGACCAGCACAGATACGCAGTATTTT. It is translated as CASRQSGGTSTDTQYF.

This clone appeared once. The chain is built from TRBV19 and TRBJ1-2; D gene ambiguous. The germline V and J ends were trimmed by 4 bases and 0 bases, with 12 bases remaining between them. The CDR3 covers 15 residues. Germline CDR1 is LNHDA and CDR2 is SQIVND (reference sequence). In DNA, the CDR3 is TGTGCCAGTAGTAACCTCGACACCGCTAACTATGGCTACACCTTC. It is translated as CASSNLDTANYGYTF.

V is TRBV3-1 (or the pseudogene TRBV3-2) and J is TRBJ1-2; TRBD1 aligns across 7 bases. The CDR3 runs 13 residues. Germline V CDR1 and CDR2: LGHDT, YNNKEL (reference sequence). Trimming removed 8 bases from V and 8 bases from J; junction bases left unmatched: 11. CDR3 sequence (DNA): TGTGCCAGCCAACGACAGGGAACAAACGGCTACACCTTC. Residues: CASQRQGTNGYTF.

This rearrangement joins TRBV5-1 to TRBJ2-3; D is ambiguous. CDR1 and CDR2 from the germline V gene are SGHRS and YFSETQ. The CDR3 is made up of 15 amino acids. V was clipped by 0 bases and J by 0 bases, with 8 bases between them. CDR3 coding DNA: TGCGCCAGCAGCTTGGCCTTACGGAGCACAGATACGCAGTATTTT. Translated, it gives CASSLALRSTDTQYF.

Regarding this clone: This specimen includes other DNA sequences encoding the same CDR3. The V call is TRBV15, the J call TRBJ2-2; 7 bases match TRBD1. The ends lost 0 bases at V and 5 bases at J; junction bases unmatched: 0. This CDR3 contains 14 residues. Germline assignment: CDR1 LNHNV and CDR2 YYDKDF (reference sequence). Here the CDR3 reads CATSRDRGTGELFF. The CDR3 DNA is TGTGCCACCAGCAGAGACAGGGGGACCGGGGAGCTGTTTTTT.

The gene calls are TRBV4-3 and TRBJ1-5, with no clear D. V lost 0 bases and J lost 0, with 6 bases in between. Germline CDR1 LGHNA, CDR2 YSLEER. This CDR3 is built from 15 residues. The CDR3 nucleotides are TGCGCCAGCAGCCAAGATCCCTATAGCAATCAGCCCCAGCATTTT. Its translation: CASSQDPYSNQPQHF.

The rearrangement uses TRBV9 and TRBJ2-2; 10 bases line up with TRBD1. The length of the CDR3 is 17 residues. The junction had 10 bases not matched to a gene; V was cut back by 3 bases and J by 5 bases. CDR1 is SGDLS, CDR2 YYNGEE, per germline. The CDR3 bases are TGTGCCAGCAGCGGAAACGACAGGGGGCGATGGACCGGGGAGCTGTTTTTT. The encoded protein is CASSGNDRGRWTGELFF.